Each of the 8 T cell receptor beta chains below was sequenced from the same sample in a study of graft-versus-host responses after intestinal transplantation. Here immunoSEQ multiplex PCR was the method, and the copy in TCRdb shows in-frame clones only, minus some. The sample holds approximately 49,000 clones; 95% are singletons and the top ten take under 0.3%. Their specific antigens are unknown. The source material was unstimulated CD8+ T cells sorted from spleen or lymph node cells, sampled before transplant. These receptors were obtained from a human donor who was the organ donor for an intestinal transplant.

The chain recombines TRBV4-2 with TRBJ1-1; TRBD1 agrees at 7 bases. With V trimmed by 1 base and J by 1 base, 12 bases remained unmatched. This CDR3 comprises 18 residues. The germline gives CDR1 LGHNA, CDR2 YNFKEQ. Written as DNA, the CDR3 is TGTGCCAGCAGCCAAGCTTGGGCCGACAGGGTCCAGAACACTGAAGCTTTCTTT. This codes for CASSQAWADRVQNTEAFF.

J is TRBJ2-3 and V is TRBV6-1; TRBD2 might be the D (5 bases). V gave up 3 bases and J gave up 0 bases, with 10 bases separating them. CDR3 length: 15 residues. CDR1 and CDR2 (germline): MNHNS, SASEGT. The CDR3 loop is CASSDEAASTDTQYF. CDR3 in DNA: TGTGCCAGCAGTGACGAAGCGGCTAGCACAGATACGCAGTATTTT.

The rearrangement joins TRBV13 to TRBJ1-6; TRBD1 might be the D (6 bases). The CDR3 runs to 15 residues. Trimming took 5 bases from V and 7 from J, leaving 15 bases between them. Germline CDR1 PRHDT, CDR2 FYEKMQ (reference sequence). The CDR3 reads CASSLSGTPNSPLHF. The CDR3 DNA reads as TGTGCCAGCAGCCTTTCTGGGACACCAAATTCACCCCTCCACTTT.

This clone has only a few counts. The CDR3 coding sequence is TGTGCCAGCAGTACCGCTGGGTACGAGCAGTACTTC. Its protein is CASSTAGYEQYF. The V call is TRBV7-2, the J call TRBJ2-7; D gene ambiguous. The germline CDR1 and CDR2 sequences are SGHTA and FQGNSA. Between the trimmed V and J ends, which lost 6 bases and 4 bases, there was a span of 10 bases. The CDR3 covers 12 residues.

The J gene is TRBJ2-1, the V gene TRBV5-7; the D gene is possibly TRBD2 (5 bases). TRBV5-7 is classed as an ORF, of uncertain function. Trimming took off 1 base at V and 2 bases at J, with 10 bases between the two ends. This CDR3 comprises 15 residues. The DNA of the CDR3 is TGTGCCAGCAGCTTGCAGCGGTCGACCTACAATGAGCAGTTCTTC. Translating gives CASSLQRSTYNEQFF.

The chain has TRBV29-1 and TRBJ2-1; D remains ambiguous. The germline CDR1 and CDR2 sequences are SQVTM and ANQGSEA. The CDR3 consists of 13 residues. Trimming shortened V by 4 bases and J by 2 bases, and 9 bases separated the two germline ends. The CDR3 nucleotides read TGCAGCGTTGTTCTCAGGACCTACAATGAGCAGTTCTTC. Translating gives CSVVLRTYNEQFF.

This sequence joins TRBV4-1 and TRBJ2-7; D unresolved. V shed 2 bases and J shed 3 bases, with 8 bases lying between them. This CDR3 is built from 13 residues. Germline CDR1 MGHRA, CDR2 YSYEKL. The CDR3 here is CASSQTSSYEQYF. As DNA, the CDR3 is TGCGCCAGCAGCCAAACGTCCAGCTACGAGCAGTACTTC.

The rearrangement links TRBV4-3 to TRBJ2-7; TRBD1 matches 9 bases. The germline V gene encodes CDR1 LGHNA and CDR2 YSLEER. Unmatched junction bases numbered 3, after V lost 3 bases and J lost 3 bases. The CDR3 has 14 residues. CDR3 sequence reads: CASSQPTGGYEQYF. In nucleotides, the CDR3 is TGCGCCAGCAGCCAGCCGACAGGGGGCTACGAGCAGTACTTC.